This TCR beta chain was identified in a study of response to subunit inactivated influenza vaccine. This clonotype was found a few times. Germline CDR1 DFQATT, CDR2 SNEGSKA (reference sequence). CDR3 size: 16 residues. The V segment lost 6 bases and the J segment 3 bases; nucleotides outside the gene matches: 10. TCRdb reprocessed the RT-PCR reads with MiXCR, giving one entry per CDR3 protein. The repertoire consists of more than 400,000 distinct CDR3 sequences, with 9.5% to 12% occurring once and the leading ten covering about 12%. The input for sequencing was PBMCs from blood, taken 40 to 50 days after vaccination. This receptor was taken from a middle-aged man who received an inactivated influenza vaccine. The chain is built from TRBV20-1 and TRBJ2-7, with 14 bases fitting TRBD2. CDR3 sequence reads: CSAYGLAGGLFYEQYF. As DNA, the CDR3 is TGCAGTGCCTACGGACTAGCGGGAGGTTTATTCTACGAGCAGTACTTC.